Shown below are 5 T cell receptor beta chains from a single sample sequenced in a study of CD8 T cells in Susac syndrome. Reverse transcription of roughly 0.5 to 1 ug RNA was performed with random hexamers. One entry per CDR3 protein, called by TCRdb with MiXCR from the immunoSEQ multiplex PCR reads. Among 150,000 to 200,000 distinct CDR3 sequences listed, roughly 92% were seen once. The sequenced sample was CD4+ T cells from PBMCs. The receptor set was obtained from a human donor with multiple sclerosis.

The chain carries TRBV29-1 and TRBJ1-2, with 8 bases that match TRBD1. Trimming removed 7 bases from V and 7 bases from J; junction bases left unmatched: 5. CDR1 and CDR2 from the germline V gene are SQVTM and ANQGSEA. This CDR3 spans 11 amino acids. This CDR3 is CSGQGAGGYTF. The CDR3 DNA is TGCAGCGGCCAGGGGGCGGGTGGCTACACCTTC.

The chain links TRBV6-2 or TRBV6-3 to TRBJ2-5; D is uncertain. Germline V gene lookup returns CDR1 MNHEY and CDR2 SVGEGT. The CDR3 is made up of 11 amino acids. The V and J ends lost 6 bases and 4 bases respectively, with 6 bases between them. The CDR3 protein is CASSVLETQYF. DNA for the CDR3: TGTGCCAGCAGCGTACTAGAGACCCAGTACTTC.

Here the CDR3 reads CASSLRGGTYNEQFF. CDR3 nucleotide sequence: TGTGCCAGCAGCTTACGAGGCGGGACCTACAATGAGCAGTTCTTC. The chain carries TRBV7-3 and TRBJ2-1; tentatively, D is TRBD2 (6 bases). This CDR3 is 15 amino acids long. V shed 2 bases and J shed 2 bases, with 10 bases lying between them. Germline lookup yields CDR1 SGHTA and CDR2 FQGTGA.

This chain links TRBV24-1 with TRBJ2-7; 8 positions agree with TRBD2. Germline CDR1 is KGHDR and CDR2 is SFDVKD. The V and J ends lost 6 bases and 4 bases, in that order; junction bases with no gene match: 7. This CDR3 region has 14 residues. The CDR3 protein is CATSPRGGGYEQYF. CDR3 coding DNA: TGTGCCACCAGTCCTCGGGGGGGAGGATACGAGCAGTACTTC.

Here the CDR3 reads CAISEQLANTGELFF. The CDR3 bases are TGTGCCATCAGTGAACAGCTCGCGAACACCGGGGAGCTGTTTTTT. The chain couples TRBV10-3 to TRBJ2-2; no clear D. The CDR3 consists of 15 residues. Germline V CDR1 and CDR2: ENHRY, SYGVKD. The germline V and J ends were trimmed by 3 bases and 0 bases, with 8 bases remaining between them.